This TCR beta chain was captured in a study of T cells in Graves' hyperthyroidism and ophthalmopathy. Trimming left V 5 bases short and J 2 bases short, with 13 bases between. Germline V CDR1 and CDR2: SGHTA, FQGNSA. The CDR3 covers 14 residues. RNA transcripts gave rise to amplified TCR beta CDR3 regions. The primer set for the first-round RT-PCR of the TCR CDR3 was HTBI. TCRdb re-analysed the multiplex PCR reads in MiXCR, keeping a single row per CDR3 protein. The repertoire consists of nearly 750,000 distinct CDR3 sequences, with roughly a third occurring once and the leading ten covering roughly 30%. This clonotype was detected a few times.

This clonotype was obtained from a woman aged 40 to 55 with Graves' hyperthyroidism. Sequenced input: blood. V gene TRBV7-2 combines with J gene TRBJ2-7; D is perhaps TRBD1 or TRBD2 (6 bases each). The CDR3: CASSRGGQAYEQYF. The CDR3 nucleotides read TGTGCCAGCAGCCGAGGGGGGCAGGCCTACGAGCAGTACTTC.